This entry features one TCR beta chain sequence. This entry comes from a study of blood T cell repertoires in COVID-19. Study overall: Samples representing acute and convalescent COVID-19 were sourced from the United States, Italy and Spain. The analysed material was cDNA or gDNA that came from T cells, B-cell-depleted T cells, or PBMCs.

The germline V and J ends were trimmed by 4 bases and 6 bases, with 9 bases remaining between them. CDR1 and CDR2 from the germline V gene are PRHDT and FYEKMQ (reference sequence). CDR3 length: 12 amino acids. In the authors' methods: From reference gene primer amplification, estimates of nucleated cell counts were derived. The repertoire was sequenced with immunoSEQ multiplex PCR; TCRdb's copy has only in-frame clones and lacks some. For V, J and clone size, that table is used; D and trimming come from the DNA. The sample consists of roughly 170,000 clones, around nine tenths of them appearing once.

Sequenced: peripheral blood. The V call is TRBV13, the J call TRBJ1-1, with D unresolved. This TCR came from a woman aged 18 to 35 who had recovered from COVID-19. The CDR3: CASSSEVAEAFF. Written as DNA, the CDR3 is TGTGCCAGCAGCTCCGAGGTGGCTGAAGCTTTCTTT.